This T cell receptor (beta chain) comes out of a study of blood T cell repertoires in COVID-19. Using immunoSEQ multiplex PCR, the repertoire was profiled, and TCRdb retains in-frame clones only, with some absent. The data hold some 87,000 clones, with around 82% observed a single time. This clone was detected once. Trimming pared 0 bases from V and 10 bases from J, leaving 10 bases between. The CDR3 consists of 14 residues. Per the germline V gene, CDR1 is LGHDT and CDR2 is YNNKEL (reference sequence). This TCR derives from an elderly man with active or convalescent COVID-19. V gene TRBV3-1 (or the pseudogene TRBV3-2) combines with J gene TRBJ1-6; D uncertain. The specimen sequenced was peripheral blood. In nucleotides, the CDR3 is TGTGCCAGCAGCCAAGATATTGGCGGGTCACCCCTCCACTTT. It yields the protein CASSQDIGGSPLHF.